These 32 T cell receptor beta chains originate from one sample sequenced in a study of CD8 T cells in ankylosing spondylitis. Their recognized antigens are unknown. Study-wide results and limits: Ankylosing spondylitis blood appeared to carry a characteristic TCR beta motif of several highly homologous variants.

TCRdb reprocessed the 5' RACE reads via MiXCR and lists one record per CDR3 protein. This sample carries over 450,000 distinct CDR3 sequences, roughly an eighth of them seen once, and the ten largest clones take about 6.5%. The specimen sequenced was blood, either unsorted or a sorted T cell fraction (not recorded which). Receptors originate from a male donor with ankylosing spondylitis.

This clonotype was found many times. The CDR3 DNA reads as TGTGCCAGCACCCGGACTCGGCTTAAGTTCTTC. This translates into CASTRTRLKFF. The chain combines TRBV12-3 or TRBV12-4 with TRBJ2-1, with D possibly TRBD2 on 5 matching bases. V was clipped by 7 bases and J by 14 bases, with 15 bases between them. CDR3 length: 11 amino acids.

This clonotype appeared a few times. The chain uses TRBV12-3 or TRBV12-4 and TRBJ1-2; 10 nucleotides line up with TRBD1. V trimming: 6 bases; J trimming: 5 bases; junction bases outside the gene matches: 9. This CDR3 is 15 amino acids long. The CDR3 DNA reads TGTGCCAGCAGGCCAGACAGGGGGCGAGCATATGGCTACACCTTC. It translates to CASRPDRGRAYGYTF.

This clonotype was found a few times. The CDR3 bases are TGTGCCAGACAGGGTTTCCCTGAAGCTTTCTTT. Protein product: CARQGFPEAFF. The V call is TRBV2, the J call TRBJ1-1; D may be TRBD1 (6 bases). Germline assignment: CDR1 SNHLY and CDR2 FYNNEI. The CDR3 is made up of 11 amino acids. The V gene lost 9 bases and the J gene lost 6 bases, with 11 bases spanning the gap.

CDR3 in amino acids: CSAPETRGAGQFF. The CDR3 bases are TGCAGTGCCCCCGAGACCCGAGGGGCGGGGCAGTTCTTC. V and J are TRBV20-1 and TRBJ2-1; D is tentatively TRBD1 or TRBD2 (5 bases each). Trimming cost V 6 bases and J 12 bases, with 21 bases left between them. From germline, CDR1 is DFQATT and CDR2 SNEGSKA (reference sequence). CDR3 length equals 13 residues.

The chain employs TRBV29-1 and TRBJ1-5, with a possible D match to TRBD1 (5 bases). The V end lost 4 bases, the J end lost 2 bases, and 9 bases lay between the germline ends. Germline lookup yields CDR1 SQVTM and CDR2 ANQGSEA. There are 13 residues in the CDR3. This CDR3 reads CSVGSGGNQPQHF. CDR3 DNA sequence: TGCAGCGTTGGGTCGGGGGGCAATCAGCCCCAGCATTTT. The whole variable domain, remainder taken from reference TRBV29-1 and TRBJ1-5, is SAVISQKPSRDICQRGTSLTIQCQVDSQVTMMFWYRQQPGQSLTLIATANQGSEATYESGFVIDKFPISRPNLTFSTLTVSNMSPEDSSIYLCSVGSGGNQPQHFGDGTRLSIL.

This clonotype was recorded a few times. The chain couples TRBV27 to TRBJ1-5, with 7 positions matching TRBD1. Looked up from germline, CDR1 is MNHEY and CDR2 is SMNVEV (reference sequence). The CDR3 contains 14 residues. J gave up 5 bases and V 5 bases, and 6 bases lay outside the gene matches. CDR3 loop: CASSHQGGDQPQHF. The CDR3 nucleotides are TGTGCCAGCAGTCATCAGGGGGGCGATCAGCCCCAGCATTTT.

This clonotype was seen more than once but under ten times. V gene TRBV28 combines with J gene TRBJ2-2, with 11 bases matching TRBD2. The CDR3 totals 16 residues. Germline-derived CDR1 and CDR2 are MDHEN and SYDVKM. With V trimmed by 6 bases and J by 6 bases, 9 bases remained unmatched. In DNA form, the CDR3 reads TGTGCCAGCAGACTAGCGGGAGTCCTCGAAGCCGGGGAGCTGTTTTTT. The encoded protein is CASRLAGVLEAGELFF.

CDR3 nucleotide sequence: TGCGCCAGCGGGAGGGACGGCTCCACCGGGGAGCTGTTTTTT. It encodes CASGRDGSTGELFF. The chain has TRBV5-1 and TRBJ2-2; 7 bases are shared with TRBD2. Germline CDR1 reads SGHRS; CDR2 reads YFSETQ. V trimming: 7 bases; J trimming: 4 bases; junction bases outside the gene matches: 7. The CDR3 consists of 14 residues.

This clonotype was found many times. The V and J genes are TRBV20-1 and TRBJ2-1, with 10 positions matching TRBD2. After removal of 6 bases from V and 3 bases from J, the junction contained 5 bases not matched to a gene. Germline V CDR1 and CDR2: DFQATT, SNEGSKA (reference sequence). This CDR3 has 14 residues. The CDR3 sequence: CSAPLAGDYNEQFF. The CDR3 DNA follows: TGCAGTGCCCCTCTAGCGGGGGACTACAATGAGCAGTTCTTC.

Ten or more counts support this clonotype. J is TRBJ1-1 and V is TRBV5-1; D is uncertain. V was pared by 0 bases and J by 4 bases, with 7 bases between. Germline V gene data show CDR1 as SGHRS and CDR2 as YFSETQ. CDR3 length: 13 residues. CDR3: CASSLVSLTEAFF. The CDR3 DNA follows: TGCGCCAGCAGCTTGGTTTCTCTCACTGAAGCTTTCTTT.

The chain combines TRBV25-1 with TRBJ1-2; perhaps TRBD1 as D (6 bases). This CDR3 is built from 13 residues. The V gene lost 6 bases and the J gene lost 8 bases, with 16 bases spanning the gap. CDR1 is MGHDK, CDR2 SYGVNS, per germline. In nucleotides, the CDR3 is TGTGCCAGCAGCACTAGGGGGTTCAGGGGCTACACCTTC. It specifies CASSTRGFRGYTF.

The table lists this clonotype with a few counts. The chain combines TRBV12-3 or TRBV12-4 with TRBJ1-1, with D maybe TRBD1 (6 bases). The CDR3 sequence is 12 residues long. V lost 10 bases and J 1 base, leaving 10 bases between the germline ends. CDR3 sequence: CATLQGNTEAFF. Here the CDR3 DNA reads TGTGCCACTTTACAGGGGAACACTGAAGCTTTCTTT.

This clonotype occurred a few times. The chain combines TRBV19 with TRBJ2-1, with 13 bases matching TRBD2. The length of the CDR3 is 20 residues. V was clipped by 2 bases and J by 5 bases; unmatched bases: 15. Germline CDR1 is LNHDA and CDR2 is SQIVND (reference sequence). The CDR3 DNA reads TGTGCCAGTAGTATAAGGGGCTCGGGACTAGCGGGACCTCTGGACAATGAGCAGTTCTTC. It translates to CASSIRGSGLAGPLDNEQFF.

The V call is TRBV13, the J call TRBJ1-5; D is undetermined. The V gene's germline CDR1 is PRHDT and CDR2 FYEKMQ (reference sequence). CDR3 length equals 12 residues. Trimming stripped 10 bases from V and 4 bases from J, with 11 bases between. The CDR3, as DNA: TGTGCCACCGGCGGTAGAAATCAGCCCCAGCATTTT. Residues: CATGGRNQPQHF.

This clonotype was observed a handful of times. The chain is built from TRBV18 and TRBJ2-3; TRBD2 is a possible D gene (6 bases). Trimming took off 3 bases at V and 0 bases at J, with 19 bases between the two ends. Germline V CDR1 and CDR2: KGHSH, LQKENI. There are 18 residues in the CDR3. The CDR3: CASSPLRGATTSTDTQYF. CDR3 bases: TGTGCCAGCTCACCGCTTCGCGGGGCTACTACTAGCACAGATACGCAGTATTTT.

As for this clonotype: This may arise from a read error, as a much more abundant clone is one base away. The rearrangement joins TRBV7-9 to TRBJ1-5; D is undetermined. Germline V gene lookup returns CDR1 SEHNR and CDR2 FQNEAQ (reference sequence). The CDR3 contains 15 residues. As DNA, the CDR3 is TGTGCCAGCAGCTTAGCTCCCATGACCGGTCAGCCCCGGCATTTT. Encoded protein: CASSLAPMTGQPRHF.

This clonotype was detected a few times. The gene calls are TRBV20-1 and TRBJ2-3, with a possible D match to TRBD1 (6 bases). Germline V gene sequence: CDR1 DFQATT, CDR2 SNEGSKA (reference sequence). The V end was cut by 3 bases, the J end by 5 bases, with 9 bases between. CDR3 size: 12 residues. The CDR3 spells CSASRGGDTQYF. The CDR3 coding sequence is TGCAGTGCTAGCAGAGGGGGAGATACGCAGTATTTT.

This clonotype showed up just a few times. The CDR3 protein is CASSYKGYNQPQHF. The CDR3 nucleotides read TGTGCCAGCAGTTACAAGGGGTACAATCAGCCCCAGCATTTT. This chain joins TRBV6-5 and TRBJ1-5; D is possibly TRBD1 (5 bases). V was shortened by 2 bases and J by 3 bases, with 8 bases between the two germline ends. The CDR3 has 14 amino acids. Looked up from germline, CDR1 is MNHEY and CDR2 is SVGAGI.

The DNA for the CDR3 is TGCAGCGCCACCGGGCTTCCTTCCAATGAGCAGTTCTTC. It translates to CSATGLPSNEQFF. The chain is built from TRBV29-1 and TRBJ2-1, with D uncertain. The germline CDR1 and CDR2 sequences are SQVTM and ANQGSEA. V shed 7 bases and J shed 6 bases, with 16 bases lying between them. The CDR3 runs 13 residues.

This clonotype was picked up a small number of times. J is TRBJ2-1 and V is TRBV24-1; D gene uncertain. V lost 4 bases, J lost 10 bases, and 10 bases lay in between. CDR3 length: 12 residues. The germline CDR1 and CDR2 sequences are KGHDR and SFDVKD. The CDR3 DNA reads as TGTGCCACCAGTGAGGCCCGCAGGGAGCAGTTCTTC. Its protein product is CATSEARREQFF.

The chain recombines TRBV30 with TRBJ1-5, with no clear D. There are 13 residues in the CDR3. The germline V gene encodes CDR1 GTSNPN and CDR2 SVGIG (reference sequence). The V and J ends lost 0 bases and 6 bases respectively, with 9 bases between them. The CDR3 DNA follows: TGTGCCTGGAGTGTGCGGGGAGGTCAGCCCCAGCATTTT. This sequence encodes CAWSVRGGQPQHF.

This clonotype was counted ten times or more. J is TRBJ1-5 and V is TRBV20-1; 9 bases agree with TRBD1. CDR3 length: 15 residues. V was pared by 5 bases and J by 6 bases, with 11 bases of the junction left unmatched. Germline V gives CDR1 DFQATT, CDR2 SNEGSKA (reference sequence). The CDR3 nucleotides are TGCAGTGCTCCCCGAGGGGGACAGGGCGGTCAGCCCCAGCATTTT. Its translation is CSAPRGGQGGQPQHF.

This clonotype has only a few counts. The chain employs TRBV2 and TRBJ1-5; a possible D gene is TRBD1 (6 bases). CDR1 SNHLY and CDR2 FYNNEI come from the germline V gene. Trimming removed 5 bases from V and 3 bases from J, with 14 bases in between. This CDR3 comprises 15 residues. The CDR3 DNA follows: TGTGCCAGCAGTCCTGACAGGCTATACAATCAGCCCCAGCATTTT. It translates to CASSPDRLYNQPQHF.

This clonotype was counted many times. The V call is TRBV29-1, the J call TRBJ2-1; 7 bases map to TRBD1. The CDR3 consists of 11 residues. Losses at the gene ends were 8 bases for V and 10 bases for J; bases not matched to a gene: 8. Germline V lookup: CDR1 SQVTM, CDR2 ANQGSEA. The CDR3: CSSKGAWEQFF. The CDR3 nucleotides read TGCAGCTCAAAGGGGGCTTGGGAGCAGTTCTTC.

The J gene is TRBJ1-1, the V gene TRBV5-4; TRBD1 agrees at 8 bases. CDR1 and CDR2 (germline): SGHNT, YYREEE (reference sequence). The J segment lost 2 bases and the V segment lost 6 bases, leaving 6 bases of the junction unmatched. The CDR3 extends over 14 amino acids. The chain's CDR3 is CASTRTGPNTEAFF. The DNA for the CDR3 is TGTGCCAGCACCCGGACAGGGCCTAACACTGAAGCTTTCTTT.

The sample holds a few counts of this clonotype. The V gene is TRBV19, the J gene TRBJ2-1, with D perhaps TRBD1 or TRBD2 (6 bases each). Trimming took off 3 bases at V and 2 bases at J, with 14 bases between the two ends. CDR1 is LNHDA, CDR2 SQIVND, per germline (reference sequence). The CDR3 is 16 residues long. The CDR3 DNA reads as TGTGCCAGTAGTATTTTGTTAGGGGGGCCCTACAATGAGCAGTTCTTC. It codes for CASSILLGGPYNEQFF.

This clonotype was seen many times. The J gene is TRBJ1-1, the V gene TRBV12-3 or TRBV12-4; TRBD1 is a possible D gene (6 bases). The CDR3 is 13 residues long. Trimming pared 3 bases from V and 5 bases from J, leaving 10 bases between. The CDR3 coding sequence is TGTGCCAGCAGTTTGTATAGGGGGACTGAAGCTTTCTTT. Translating gives CASSLYRGTEAFF.

This clonotype was counted ten times or more. The chain joins TRBV7-8 to TRBJ2-1; D gene ambiguous. Trimming pared 5 bases from V and 4 bases from J, leaving 15 bases between. The CDR3 length is 15 residues. Germline V gene lookup returns CDR1 SGHVS and CDR2 FQNEAQ. The CDR3 is CASSPSWALYNEQFF. The CDR3 coding sequence is TGTGCCAGCAGCCCCTCATGGGCCCTATACAATGAGCAGTTCTTC.

This clonotype has a handful of counts. The chain links TRBV20-1 to TRBJ2-3; no definite D call. The germline CDR1 and CDR2 sequences are DFQATT and SNEGSKA (reference sequence). The CDR3 runs 16 residues. Deletions cut 2 bases from V and 1 base from J, with 16 bases between. The CDR3 bases are TGCAGTGCTAGACCGTTCTCTGCGTCGGGCACAGATACGCAGTATTTT. This encodes CSARPFSASGTDTQYF.

The CDR3 nucleotides are TGCGCCAGCACGATTAACGGGATCCAAGAGACCCAGTACTTC. It yields the protein CASTINGIQETQYF. The chain combines TRBV5-1 with TRBJ2-5; D perhaps matches TRBD2 (5 bases). Trimming shortened V by 6 bases and J by 1 base, and 13 bases separated the two germline ends. There are 14 residues in the CDR3. The V gene's germline CDR1 is SGHRS and CDR2 YFSETQ.

This clonotype was counted only a few times. The V call is TRBV5-1, the J call TRBJ2-6; tentative D call: TRBD2 (6 bases). This CDR3 has 16 amino acids. Trimming removed 1 base at V and 4 bases at J, with 12 bases between. The germline V gene has CDR1 SGHRS and CDR2 YFSETQ. The CDR3: CASSLSGGIGANVLTF. CDR3 in DNA: TGCGCCAGCAGCTTGTCCGGGGGAATCGGGGCCAACGTCCTGACTTTC.

At least ten counts were recorded for this clonotype. The chain joins TRBV2 to TRBJ2-2, with D unclear. The germline V and J ends were trimmed by 1 base and 10 bases, with 13 bases remaining between them. The CDR3 totals 14 residues. Germline V CDR1 and CDR2: SNHLY, FYNNEI. Written as DNA, the CDR3 is TGTGCCAGCAGTGAAGGGCAGAAGCCCCCGGAGCTGTTTTTT. Encoded protein: CASSEGQKPPELFF. Full variable domain (missing parts from reference TRBV2 and TRBJ2-2): EPEVTQTPSHQVTQMGQEVILRCVPISNHLYFYWYRQILGQKVEFLVSFYNNEISEKSEIFDDQFSVERPDGSNFTLKIRSTKLEDSAMYFCASSEGQKPPELFFGEGSRLTVL.